This is a list of T cell receptor beta chains from one sample in a study of T cell repertoires in cytomegalovirus infection. These TCRs' antigens remain unknown. TCRdb reprocessed the reads via MiXCR and lists one record per CDR3 protein. Here the sample spans about 180,000 distinct CDR3 sequences, approximately 21% being singletons. Material: CD8+ T cells from cultured PBMCs, obtained from culture after CMV antigen stimulation. The source of these receptors is a human donor in good health (CMV status not recorded). Some clones in this sample may be carry-over from other donors' samples. The CDR3 runs from the conserved cysteine through the conserved F or W. D genes are given only for firm matches. Clone size, where shown, is once, few, many, or a class for clones that have expanded.

>TRBV12-3/TRBV12-4|TRBJ2-7|-|few
CASTWAGQAYEQYF
TGTGCCAGCACCTGGGCGGGCCAAGCCTACGAGCAGTACTTC
>TRBV7-2|TRBJ1-5|-|few
CASTQWDQPQHF
TGTGCCAGCACCCAGTGGGATCAGCCCCAGCATTTT
>TRBV7-6|TRBJ2-3|TRBD2|-
CASSRRTSGGAGDTQYF
TGTGCCAGCAGCCGGAGGACTAGCGGGGGGGCAGGAGATACGCAGTATTTT
>TRBV4-1|TRBJ2-7|-|-
CASSHLGLGYEQYF
TGCGCCAGCAGCCATTTAGGCCTGGGATACGAGCAGTACTTC
>TRBV24-1|TRBJ2-2|TRBD1|few
CATSESGQGLTGELFF
TGTGCCACCAGTGAATCGGGACAGGGCTTAACCGGGGAGCTGTTTTTT
>TRBV7-9|TRBJ2-1|-|few
CASSLVPYLGNEQFF
TGTGCCAGCAGCTTAGTGCCCTATCTTGGGAATGAGCAGTTCTTC
>TRBV7-2|TRBJ2-7|-|few
CASSSYVSYEQYF
TGTGCCAGCAGCTCGTATGTGTCCTACGAGCAGTACTTC
>TRBV7-2|TRBJ2-2|TRBD1|few
CASSLGDQGAPNTGELFF
TGTGCCAGCAGCTTAGGGGACCAGGGGGCGCCGAACACCGGGGAGCTGTTTTTT
>TRBV7-2|TRBJ2-7|-|-
CASRPDSGGPYEQYF
TGTGCCAGCAGACCGGACAGTGGCGGACCCTACGAGCAGTACTTC
>TRBV7-9|TRBJ2-3|-|few
CASSAPWTGTDTQYF
TGTGCCAGCAGTGCCCCTTGGACAGGCACAGATACGCAGTATTTT
>TRBV6-2/TRBV6-3|TRBJ2-2|TRBD1|few
CASSQDRITGELFF
TGTGCCAGCAGTCAGGACAGGATCACCGGGGAGCTGTTTTTT
>TRBV12-3/TRBV12-4|TRBJ1-2|-|-
CASSMGRDGYGYTF
TGTGCCAGCAGTATGGGGCGGGACGGCTATGGCTACACCTTC
>TRBV14|TRBJ1-2|TRBD1|-
CASSAWDSLYGYTF
TGTGCCAGCAGCGCCTGGGACAGCCTCTATGGCTACACCTTC
>TRBV11-2|TRBJ2-2|-|-
CASSLGGLGELFF
TGTGCCAGCAGCTTAGGAGGGCTCGGGGAGCTGTTTTTT
>TRBV27|TRBJ1-1|-|few
CASSSGQSGAFF
TGTGCCAGCAGTTCCGGACAATCAGGGGCTTTCTTT
>TRBV11-2|TRBJ1-1|-|-
CASSPKGNTEAFF
TGTGCCAGCAGCCCAAAGGGGAACACTGAAGCTTTCTTT
>TRBV12-3/TRBV12-4|TRBJ2-7|-|-
CASRRGPTYEQYF
TGTGCCAGCAGGCGGGGCCCCACCTACGAGCAGTACTTC
>TRBV20-1|TRBJ1-3|-|-
CSATPGLGNTIYF
TGCAGTGCCACTCCGGGACTCGGAAACACCATATATTTT
>TRBV12-3/TRBV12-4|TRBJ1-4|-|many
CASSLGLPNEKLFF
TGTGCCAGCAGTTTAGGACTTCCTAATGAAAAACTGTTTTTT
>TRBV6-2/TRBV6-3|TRBJ2-1|-|few
CASSYQEYNEQFF
TGTGCCAGCAGTTACCAGGAGTACAATGAGCAGTTCTTC
>TRBV29-1|TRBJ2-7|TRBD2|few
CSVLAGLSYEQYF
TGCAGCGTGCTAGCGGGGCTATCCTACGAGCAGTACTTC
>TRBV7-6|TRBJ2-1|-|-
CASTDSKGSSYNEQFF
TGTGCCAGCACCGATAGCAAGGGGAGCTCCTACAATGAGCAGTTCTTC
>TRBV27|TRBJ1-5|-|-
CASTFLGGQNQPQHF
TGTGCCAGCACCTTCTTGGGGGGACAAAATCAGCCCCAGCATTTT
>TRBV7-2|TRBJ2-1|-|-
CASSLATGIPYNEQFF
TGTGCCAGCAGCTTAGCTACGGGGATTCCCTACAATGAGCAGTTCTTC
>TRBV27|TRBJ1-1|-|-
CASTGFGSTEAFF
TGTGCCAGCACTGGGTTCGGTAGCACTGAAGCTTTCTTT
>TRBV6-2/TRBV6-3|TRBJ1-1|-|few
CASTTDDMRYEAFF
TGTGCCAGCACAACAGACGATATGAGGTATGAAGCTTTCTTT
>TRBV7-4|TRBJ1-6|-|-
CASSLGGNSNSPLHF
TGTGCCAGCAGCTTAGGTGGAAATTCGAATTCACCCCTCCACTTT
>TRBV7-9|TRBJ2-2|-|few
CASSFEGGNTGELFF
TGTGCCAGCAGCTTTGAAGGGGGGAACACCGGGGAGCTGTTTTTT
>TRBV4-3|TRBJ1-4|-|-
CASSDMLGGKDTNEKLFF
TGCGCCAGCAGCGACATGCTGGGCGGGAAGGATACTAATGAAAAACTGTTTTTT
>TRBV7-2|TRBJ2-2|TRBD2|few
CASSFVAGGPGTGELFF
TGTGCCAGCAGCTTCGTCGCGGGGGGGCCTGGAACCGGGGAGCTGTTTTTT
>TRBV7-9|TRBJ2-7|TRBD1|few
CASRSGTGESYEQYF
TGTGCCAGCAGATCTGGGACAGGGGAATCCTACGAGCAGTACTTC
>TRBV5-4|TRBJ2-5|TRBD1|few
CASSFRQGAGETQYF
TGTGCCAGCAGCTTCAGACAGGGGGCTGGGGAGACCCAGTACTTC
>TRBV7-2|TRBJ2-1|TRBD2|-
CASSLIAGGVPSYNEQFF
TGTGCCAGCAGCTTAATAGCGGGGGGCGTCCCCTCCTACAATGAGCAGTTCTTC
>TRBV7-2|TRBJ1-5|-|few
CASSLGTLASNQPQHF
TGTGCCAGCAGCTTAGGGACACTAGCTTCCAATCAGCCCCAGCATTTT
>TRBV6-2/TRBV6-3|TRBJ2-1|-|few
CASCRFAQYNEQFF
TGTGCCAGCTGCCGATTCGCCCAATACAATGAGCAGTTCTTC
>TRBV7-8|TRBJ2-2|TRBD2|few
CASSLPGLAGYTGELFF
TGTGCCAGCAGCTTGCCAGGACTAGCGGGTTACACCGGGGAGCTGTTTTTT
>TRBV7-2|TRBJ2-7|TRBD2|-
CASSSGTSKGDEQYF
TGTGCCAGCAGCTCCGGGACTAGCAAGGGGGACGAGCAGTACTTC
>TRBV7-2|TRBJ2-5|-|few
CASSLVRGKSETQYF
TGTGCCAGCAGCTTAGTAAGAGGGAAGTCGGAGACCCAGTACTTC
>TRBV7-9|TRBJ1-4|-|few
CASSPEDSNEKLFF
TGTGCCAGCAGCCCCGAGGACAGCAATGAAAAACTGTTTTTT
>TRBV7-9|TRBJ1-1|TRBD1|few
CASSLVGQGIPTEAFF
TGTGCCAGCAGCTTAGTCGGACAGGGTATCCCCACTGAAGCTTTCTTT